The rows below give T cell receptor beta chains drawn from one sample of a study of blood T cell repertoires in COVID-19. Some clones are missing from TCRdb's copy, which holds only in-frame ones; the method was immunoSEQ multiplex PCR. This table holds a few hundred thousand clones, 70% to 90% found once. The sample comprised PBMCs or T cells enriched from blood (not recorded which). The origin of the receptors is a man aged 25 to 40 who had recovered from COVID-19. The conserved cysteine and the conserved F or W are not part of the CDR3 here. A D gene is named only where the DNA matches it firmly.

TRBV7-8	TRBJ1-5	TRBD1	ASSFGTGSQPQH
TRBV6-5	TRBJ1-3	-	ASSYGTSIGNTIY
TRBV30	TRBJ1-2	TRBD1	ACSPGQGAYGYT
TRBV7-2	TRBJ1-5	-	ASSTQAAPNQPQH
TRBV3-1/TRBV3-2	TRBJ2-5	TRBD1	ASSQDPTGGVGTQY
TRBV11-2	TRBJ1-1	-	ASSYRGRSDTEAF
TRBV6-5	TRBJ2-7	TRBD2	ASWKRGGYEQY
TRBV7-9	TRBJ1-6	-	ASSLLNSPLH
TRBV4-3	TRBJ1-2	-	ASSPTGTYGYT
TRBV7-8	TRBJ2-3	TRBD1	ASSLPQGVDTQY
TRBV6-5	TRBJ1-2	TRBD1	ASSLRDSLYGYT
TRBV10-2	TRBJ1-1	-	ASSEGGWNTEAF
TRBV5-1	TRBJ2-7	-	ASSLGLEPYEQY
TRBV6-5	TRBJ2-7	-	ASTPTRGYEQY
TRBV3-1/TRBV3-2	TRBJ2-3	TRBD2	ASSHAGTRGGRRTDTQY
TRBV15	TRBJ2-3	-	ATSPRKKGGWDTQY
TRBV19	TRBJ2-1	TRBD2	ASSRGAGGPDYNEQF
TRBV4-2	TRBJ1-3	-	ASSQDYRDLNTIY
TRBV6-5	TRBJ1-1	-	ASSPTVMNTEAF
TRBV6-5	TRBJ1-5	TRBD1	ASRSRGQGNQPQH
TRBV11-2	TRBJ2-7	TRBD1	ASSSRGQGGEQY
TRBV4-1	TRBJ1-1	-	ASSQDSLYTEAF
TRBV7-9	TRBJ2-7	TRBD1	ASSLASGQGRNEQY
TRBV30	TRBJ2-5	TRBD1	AWRTGSPQY
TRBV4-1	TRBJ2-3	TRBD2	ASSQVGGGAQDTQY
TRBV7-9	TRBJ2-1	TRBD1	ASSDLRGPHNEQF
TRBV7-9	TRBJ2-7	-	ASSQTQASEQY
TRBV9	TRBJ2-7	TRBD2	ASSLTSGSYEQY
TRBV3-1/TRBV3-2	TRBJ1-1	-	ASTRNTEAF
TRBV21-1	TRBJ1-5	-	ASSNDPGQGTQPQH
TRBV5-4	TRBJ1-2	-	ASSSGERNGYT
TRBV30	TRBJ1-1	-	AWSVTVLGAF
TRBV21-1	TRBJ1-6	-	ASSKGTGRSSYNSPLH
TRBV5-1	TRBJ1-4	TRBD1	ASSLAYRGTSNEKLF
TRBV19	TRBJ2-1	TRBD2	ASSSRLAGGQGEQF
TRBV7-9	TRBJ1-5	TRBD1	ASGDRADQPQH
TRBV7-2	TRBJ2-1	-	ASVPRGGRYNEQF
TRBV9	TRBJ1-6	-	ASSASDRLNSPLH
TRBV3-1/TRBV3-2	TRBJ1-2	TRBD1	ASSQGTGYYT
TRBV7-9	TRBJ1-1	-	ASSLAGRNMNTEAF
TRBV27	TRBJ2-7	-	ASSLSPPMTIRFRREQY
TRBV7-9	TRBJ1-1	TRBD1	ASSHFGQGRNTEAF
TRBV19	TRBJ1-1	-	ASSIVTEAF